The rows below give T cell receptor beta chains drawn from one sample of a study of T cell responses to AZD1222 COVID-19 vaccine. Here immunoSEQ multiplex PCR was the method, and the copy in TCRdb shows in-frame clones only, minus some. The data hold 150,000 to 200,000 clones, with over 75% observed a single time. The material sequenced was peripheral blood, taken on day 0 of AZD1222 vaccination. The source of these receptors is an adult in good health. The CDR3 runs from the conserved cysteine through the conserved F or W. A D gene is named only where the DNA matches it firmly. Not every row has a clone size; where given, it reads once, few, many or a size class.

D gene: NA
clone size: NA
J gene: TRBJ1-1
V gene: TRBV7-3
CDR3 DNA: TGTGCCAGCAGAGAGACAGTGAACACTGAAGCTTTCTTT
CDR3 protein: CASRETVNTEAFF

D gene: NA
clone size: once
J gene: TRBJ2-3
V gene: TRBV10-3
CDR3 DNA: TGTGCCATCAGGGAGGGCTTCGAGAATACGCAGTATTTT
CDR3 protein: CAIREGFENTQYF

D gene: NA
clone size: NA
J gene: TRBJ2-1
V gene: TRBV7-2
CDR3 DNA: TGTGCCAGCAGCTCTAGACTGGGTTCGGATGAGCAGTTCTTC
CDR3 protein: CASSSRLGSDEQFF

D gene: NA
clone size: few
J gene: TRBJ2-7
V gene: TRBV9
CDR3 DNA: TGTGCCAGCAACGAGGATACAGGGCGGGCCGAGCAGTACTTC
CDR3 protein: CASNEDTGRAEQYF

D gene: NA
clone size: few
J gene: TRBJ2-5
V gene: TRBV27
CDR3 DNA: TGTGCCAGCAGTTTACGGCGGGGAGAGACCCAGTACTTC
CDR3 protein: CASSLRRGETQYF

D gene: TRBD2
clone size: NA
J gene: TRBJ2-5
V gene: TRBV19
CDR3 DNA: TGTGCCAGTAGTCGCGGCGGGGGGTACCAAGAGACCCAGTACTTC
CDR3 protein: CASSRGGGYQETQYF

D gene: TRBD2
clone size: NA
J gene: TRBJ2-6
V gene: TRBV7-3
CDR3 DNA: TGTGCCAGCAGCTCTAACGGGGGGATTACCTCCTCTGGGGCCAACGTCCTGACTTTC
CDR3 protein: CASSSNGGITSSGANVLTF

D gene: NA
clone size: NA
J gene: TRBJ2-1
V gene: TRBV7-8
CDR3 DNA: TGTGCCAGCAGCCCCTCTAATCCCTACAATGAGCAGTTCTTC
CDR3 protein: CASSPSNPYNEQFF

D gene: TRBD2
clone size: NA
J gene: TRBJ2-7
V gene: TRBV7-2
CDR3 DNA: TGTGCCAGCAGCTTAAGACTCGCGGGGGTGGATGAGCAGTACTTC
CDR3 protein: CASSLRLAGVDEQYF

D gene: NA
clone size: NA
J gene: TRBJ2-3
V gene: TRBV7-2
CDR3 DNA: TGTGCCAGCACCTGGCTGCGCACAGATACGCAGTATTTT
CDR3 protein: CASTWLRTDTQYF

D gene: NA
clone size: NA
J gene: TRBJ2-2
V gene: TRBV5-1
CDR3 DNA: TGCGCCGCCCGGGGAGACACCGGGGAGCTGTTTTTT
CDR3 protein: CAARGDTGELFF

D gene: NA
clone size: NA
J gene: TRBJ2-1
V gene: TRBV5-1
CDR3 DNA: TGCGCCAGCAGCAGAGTGGACAGAGACAATGAGCAGTTCTTC
CDR3 protein: CASSRVDRDNEQFF